This T cell receptor (beta chain) was retrieved from a study of siplizumab effects on memory and regulatory T cells. Produced via immunoSEQ multiplex PCR; TCRdb's table is partial and in-frame only. This table has over 85,000 clones, roughly 93% appearing once. Overall study results and limits: A major contribution to the alloresponse seemed to be made by naive T cells, which seemed more diverse than memory cells.

The CDR3 is 12 amino acids. V shed 4 bases and J 14 bases; nucleotides not matched to a gene: 9. The germline CDR1 and CDR2 sequences are GTSNPN and SVGIG (reference sequence). Points on this clone: Its antigen is unidentified.

This clonotype was obtained from a human donor in good health. What was sequenced was CD8+ T cells sorted from blood. The rearrangement uses TRBV30 and TRBJ2-1, with TRBD1 identical over 9 bases. The CDR3 coding sequence is TGTGCCTGGAAGGGACAGGGAATAGAAGAGTTCTTC. The encoded protein is CAWKGQGIEEFF.